These T cell receptor beta chains were read from a single sample in a study of blood T cell repertoires in COVID-19. The assay was immunoSEQ multiplex PCR, and TCRdb's table has in-frame clones only and misses some. The table lists about 220,000 clones, 65% to 90% of them singletons. The specimen was peripheral blood. The receptors here all came from a woman in her seventies with COVID-19, enrolled during active disease. Both conserved end residues are trimmed from each CDR3. The D gene is left open where the match is weak.

j_call d_call v_call cdr3_aa
TRBJ1-2 . TRBV11-2 ASSFSQGPNYGYT
TRBJ2-2 . TRBV23-1 ASSHGRGKNTGELF
TRBJ2-3 . TRBV10-3 AISDGGRTDTQY
TRBJ1-6 . TRBV6-6 ASSYSEQHINSPLH
TRBJ2-3 . TRBV4-1 ASSRSGRLVTDTQY
TRBJ1-2 . TRBV28 ATLPQAVSYGYT
TRBJ1-5 TRBD1 TRBV6-6 ASTRTGGISNQPQH
TRBJ2-3 TRBD2 TRBV7-9 ASSLERLADTDTQY
TRBJ1-6 TRBD1 TRBV9 ASSDGTGGSSSYNSPLH
TRBJ1-1 TRBD1 TRBV15 ATSRDLGQMNTEAF
TRBJ2-1 TRBD1 TRBV6-5 ASSSPGGWNEQF
TRBJ1-2 TRBD1 TRBV6-5 ASSGGTGGFYGYT
TRBJ1-5 . TRBV7-6 ASSPGGFSNQPQH
TRBJ2-1 TRBD2 TRBV19 ASRELAGGYNEQF
TRBJ2-1 . TRBV25-1 ASSDLQGTYNEQF
TRBJ2-7 . TRBV21-1 ASSKGTTSVEEGVTYEQY
TRBJ2-5 TRBD1 TRBV10-3 AISDKWGQGAGETQY
TRBJ1-1 . TRBV7-9 ASSLGTVGGTEAF
TRBJ2-5 . TRBV6-2/TRBV6-3 ASSYSSETQY
TRBJ1-1 . TRBV7-3 ASARSDRPAEAF
TRBJ1-1 TRBD1 TRBV5-1 ASSSGQGNTEAF
TRBJ1-5 TRBD1 TRBV28 ASRPQGVGLWNQPQH
TRBJ1-5 TRBD1 TRBV10-1 ASSSEDRSGQPQH
TRBJ1-1 . TRBV19 ASTTSGFPRLRTEAF
TRBJ1-2 . TRBV12-3/TRBV12-4 ASSPEGYGYT
TRBJ2-4 . TRBV21-1 ASSTFNRAGLAKNIQY
TRBJ2-2 TRBD2 TRBV4-3 ASSQGGSGVTGELF
TRBJ1-4 . TRBV21-1 ASETVEGCNEKLF
TRBJ2-3 . TRBV21-1 ASSNMDFYTDTQY
TRBJ1-3 TRBD1 TRBV7-8 ASSLVLQGRTISGNTIY
TRBJ1-2 . TRBV3-1/TRBV3-2 ASSLPDKAFGYT
TRBJ1-4 . TRBV25-1 ASSDPGMAEKLF
TRBJ1-1 TRBD1 TRBV18 ASSSGGTENTEAF
TRBJ1-1 TRBD1 TRBV6-5 ASKRTGLNTEAF
TRBJ1-5 . TRBV19 ASSILQGSVSNQPQH
TRBJ2-1 TRBD2 TRBV9 ASSVILAGGPGEQF
TRBJ1-1 TRBD1 TRBV9 ASSVGSTGGTEAF
TRBJ1-1 . TRBV7-8 ASSPGTGTLNTEAF
TRBJ1-4 TRBD1 TRBV7-6 ASSLAGTGSEKLF
TRBJ1-4 TRBD1 TRBV7-9 ASSFSGTGYEKLF
TRBJ2-7 TRBD2 TRBV7-9 ASSAQAGFDEQY
TRBJ2-7 TRBD2 TRBV10-1 ASSDPGTSGQTYEQY
TRBJ2-5 . TRBV18 ASSPPGETQY
TRBJ1-5 . TRBV6-6 ASSYSAGNNQPQH